This paragraph covers one T cell receptor beta chain sequence. Its antigen target is currently unknown. The record has no base qualities; no much larger clone is one base away. Using the deep immunoSEQ assay, TCR CDR3 regions were amplified from genomic DNA by multiplex PCR. Extracted genomic DNA from each cell subset was distributed evenly across all wells of several immunoSEQ 96-well plates, and each plate was treated as a replicate. For sorted subsets, roughly 200 ng of genomic DNA, equivalent to about 30,000 T cell genomes, went into each replicate PCR. Purified libraries were quantified with a Qubit 3.0 fluorometer, sized on a Bioanalyzer 2100, and re-quantified with the KAPA Library Quantification kit. Every immunoSEQ 96-well plate was sequenced on a separate single-read 150-cycle Illumina NextSeq 550 flow cell. On the study's bioinformatics: Because only junctional sequences without quality scores were contained in the immunoSEQ output, filtering matching that applied to full-length reads could not be performed. Sequences were annotated with PyIR, a Python wrapper for IgBLAST v1.9, using IMGT germline references to assign V/J genes and CDR3. Reads with weak V/J assignments (E-value above 1e-6), missing CDR3, stop codons, out-of-frame junctions, or ambiguous translated residues were removed. V3J clonotypes were defined as sequences sharing the same inferred V gene, J gene, and CDR3 amino acid sequence. Percentage overlap between repertoires was calculated by dividing the number of shared unique clonotypes by the size of the smaller repertoire. Three approaches were used to assess repertoire richness: RTK rarefaction, the Chao1 estimator, and Recon v2.1 estimates of unobserved clonotypes. Generation probabilities were computed with OLGA for all TCRbeta clonotypes obtained by the gDNA method from several donors. TCRdb stores this immuneACCESS table with in-frame sequences only. Part of the clones is absent; in the studies checked, under half of the shortfall reflects unresolved V genes, and no reason is known for the rest. That table furnishes V, J and clone size, whereas the DNA furnished D and trimming. For this sample there are 2,500,000 or so clones; under 95% appear just once. Around 0.38% of the sample is in the top ten clones.

The source of the sample is a study of shared clonotypes between healthy human individuals (dated by TCRdb to 2020 to 2021). Regarding the research as a whole: A few men and two women, aged 18 to 49 years, made up the cohort. Per donor, leukapheresis produced somewhere between about 0.9 and 10 billion PBMCs. For each donor, three plates each were used for CD4 naive and CD4 memory, two plates were used for CD8 naive, and one plate was used for CD8 memory. Different laboratories and diverse techniques were used to prepare libraries and sequence TCR repertoires, to increase sequencing depth and limit assay-specific biases. Blood TCR repertoires of about five healthy adults were deeply sequenced to estimate repertoire size and the extent of clonotype sharing between individuals. On the study overall, not on this receptor specifically: Because the study included a small number of donors, the genetic and exposure-history diversity represented was limited. About 4.5% of naive CD4, 3% to 3.5% of naive CD8, 2.3% of memory CD4, and roughly 0.4% of memory CD8 clonotypes were shared across a handful of donors. Compared with non-shared clonotypes, the clonotypes found in all four sorted-subset donors had higher generation probabilities. Sampling was restricted to blood, and TCR repertoires in tissue are likely to differ from TCR repertoires in blood. Rarefaction of sorted-subset datasets indicated incomplete sequencing despite the large sequencing depth. Based on pairwise subsampling, the degree of clonotype sharing among donors was expected to be affected by sequencing depth. Naive subsets generally had larger estimated clonotype richness than memory subsets did.

The donors were healthy, HIV-negative adults who had no recently reported acute infections or vaccinations. All donors were Caucasian adults living in Nashville, Tennessee, USA. CD4+ T cells were enriched by magnetic negative selection; naive cells were then positively selected on CD45RA, and the negative fraction formed the memory subset. After blood collection by leukapheresis, PBMCs were isolated using Ficoll-Histopaque density gradient centrifugation and then cryopreserved in the vapor phase of liquid nitrogen. Purity and quantity of every magnetically sorted T cell population were checked by analytical flow cytometry. From each sorted fraction, genomic DNA was isolated and quantified by UV absorbance on a Nanodrop 2000c. From the cysteine up to the phenylalanine, the CDR3 has a length of 13 residues. Here the CDR3 DNA is all that survives: 39 bases in frame from base 1. For CDR1 and CDR2, the germline V gene lists SQVTM and ANQGSEA. The junction shows trimming of 8 bases on V and 4 bases on J, and the gene matches do not reach 10 bases of it.

Rearrangement joined TRBV29-1 to TRBJ1-1; 7 of the junction bases match TRBD1. The sequence was obtained from a man between 18 and 35 years old in good health. Some clones in this sample may be carry-over from other donors' samples. Sequencing was done on a sample of naive CD4+ T cells from PBMCs. Read against the paper, the sample's cell subset or site label means: CD45RA+ positively selected. The nucleotides are TGCAGCAGCAGGGGGGATGCTGGCACTGAAGCTTTCTTT. The encoded protein is CSSRGDAGTEAFF. Outside the CDR3, residues come from the reference TRBV29-1 and TRBJ1-1 proteins, so the full variable domain is: SAVISQKPSRDICQRGTSLTIQCQVDSQVTMMFWYRQQPGQSLTLIATANQGSEATYESGFVIDKFPISRPNLTFSTLTVSNMSPEDSSIYLCSSRGDAGTEAFFGQGTRLTVV.